The 14 T cell receptor beta chains presented below share a single source sample, sequenced in a study of Tregs in tolerant kidney transplant recipients. Libraries were prepared by immunoSEQ multiplex PCR; TCRdb keeps only in-frame clonotypes and omits some of them. The sample shows 68,000 or so clones, roughly 84% of them seen only once. The sequenced sample was CD4+ T cells from blood. The receptor source for this set is a human donor in good health.

J is TRBJ2-7 and V is TRBV27, with D hard to call. Germline lookup yields CDR1 MNHEY and CDR2 SMNVEV (reference sequence). CDR3 length equals 13 residues. Trimming cost V 6 bases and J 4 bases, with 13 bases left between them. The CDR3 DNA is TGTGCCAGCAGCCGACGGCCCCTGTACGAGCAGTACTTC. Translating gives CASSRRPLYEQYF.

The rearrangement links TRBV29-1 to TRBJ2-5; TRBD1 might be the D (6 bases). Trimming cost V 3 bases and J 0 bases, with 11 bases left between them. Looked up from germline, CDR1 is SQVTM and CDR2 is ANQGSEA. This CDR3 is 14 amino acids long. The CDR3 loop reads CSVDGGGYQETQYF. The CDR3 DNA follows: TGCAGCGTTGACGGTGGGGGCTACCAAGAGACCCAGTACTTC.

The gene calls are TRBV6-5 and TRBJ1-2, with 7 bases identical to TRBD1. Germline lookup yields CDR1 MNHEY and CDR2 SVGAGI. The CDR3 length is 15 residues. V was clipped by 4 bases and J by 8 bases; unmatched bases: 13. CDR3: CASSSLLGTDNGYTF. The CDR3 region has the DNA TGTGCCAGCAGTTCTTTACTCGGGACAGACAACGGCTACACCTTC.

This clone was detected a few times. The rearrangement links TRBV21-1 to TRBJ1-1; TRBD1 is the table's D call and was not checked against the DNA. TRBV21-1 is designated a pseudogene. This CDR3 has 12 residues. CDR3 nucleotide sequence: TGTGCCAGCAGCATAATGACAGGGTTAGCTTTCTTT. This encodes CASSIMTGLAFF.

This clone was seen more than once but under ten times. The chain uses TRBV28 and TRBJ1-2, with D perhaps TRBD1 (5 bases). Trimming took off 6 bases at V and 3 bases at J, with 11 bases between the two ends. The CDR3 has 13 amino acids. Germline V gives CDR1 MDHEN, CDR2 SYDVKM. The CDR3 loop reads CASRSGSYYGYTF. CDR3 DNA: TGTGCCAGCAGGTCAGGGTCTTACTATGGCTACACCTTC.

V is TRBV6-5 and J is TRBJ2-7, with D possibly matching TRBD2 (6 bases). Germline V lookup: CDR1 MNHEY, CDR2 SVGAGI. Trimming left V 7 bases short and J 2 bases short, with 15 bases between. The CDR3 has 14 residues. CDR3 sequence (DNA): TGTGCCAGCAAGCCCGGGGGTCCCGCCTACGAGCAGTACTTC. Protein: CASKPGGPAYEQYF.

As for this clone: This sample includes further DNA sequences coding for the same CDR3. The chain uses TRBV11-2 and TRBJ2-2, with D tentatively TRBD2 (6 bases). The germline CDR1 and CDR2 sequences are SGHAT and FQNNGV. Trimming removed 5 bases from V and 2 bases from J, with 9 bases in between. There are 14 residues in the CDR3. The CDR3 here is CASSGGPNTGELFF. The CDR3 nucleotides read TGTGCCAGCAGCGGAGGGCCTAACACCGGGGAGCTGTTTTTT.

This clone was recorded a few times. The chain links TRBV2 to TRBJ1-6; D call uncertain. V lost 4 bases to trimming and J lost 10 bases, with 26 bases between them. Looked up from germline, CDR1 is SNHLY and CDR2 is FYNNEI. The CDR3 covers 18 residues. The DNA for the CDR3 is TGTGCCAGCAGTGGGGTGGGTTGGTTAAAAGCAGGCGGATCACCCCTCCACTTT. It specifies CASSGVGWLKAGGSPLHF. Full variable domain (remainder filled in from reference TRBV2 and TRBJ1-6): EPEVTQTPSHQVTQMGQEVILRCVPISNHLYFYWYRQILGQKVEFLVSFYNNEISEKSEIFDDQFSVERPDGSNFTLKIRSTKLEDSAMYFCASSGVGWLKAGGSPLHFGNGTRLTVT.

CDR3 nucleotide sequence: TGCGCCAGCAGTCAATTAGGGATGGGGACAGATACGCAGTATTTT. It encodes CASSQLGMGTDTQYF. V is TRBV23-1 and J is TRBJ2-3; D remains ambiguous. TRBV23-1 is known as an ORF, though its function is uncertain. This CDR3 is built from 15 residues. The V gene lost 1 base and the J gene lost 3 bases, with 11 bases spanning the gap.

The J gene is TRBJ2-5, the V gene TRBV11-2; D assignment may be TRBD1 or TRBD2 (6 bases each). Deletions cut 6 bases from V and 2 bases from J, with 10 bases between. Germline V CDR1 and CDR2: SGHAT, FQNNGV. The CDR3 spans 13 residues. The CDR3 region has the DNA TGTGCCAGCAGTCGGGGGCCGCAAGAGACCCAGTACTTC. Protein product: CASSRGPQETQYF.

The CDR3 DNA follows: TGTGCCAGCAGGGAACCCAACAGGGCATTAACAGAGACCCAGTACTTC. Protein sequence: CASREPNRALTETQYF. The J gene is TRBJ2-5, the V gene TRBV6-1; perhaps TRBD1 as D (6 bases). The V gene's germline CDR1 is MNHNS and CDR2 SASEGT. Trimming left V 6 bases short and J 4 bases short, with 21 bases between. This CDR3 spans 16 amino acids.

The CDR3 loop reads CSAYSGYEQYF. The CDR3 region has the DNA TGCAGTGCCTATTCAGGTTACGAGCAGTACTTC. V and J are TRBV20-1 and TRBJ2-7; unclear D gene. From germline, CDR1 is DFQATT and CDR2 SNEGSKA (reference sequence). The CDR3 loop spans 11 amino acids. The ends were cut back, 6 bases at V and 4 bases at J, with 10 bases in the middle.

The table lists this clone with a count of one. The V and J genes are TRBV11-2 and TRBJ1-3; D unresolved. CDR1 and CDR2 (germline): SGHAT, FQNNGV. Trimming shortened V by 4 bases and J by 4 bases, and 14 bases separated the two germline ends. This CDR3 has 15 residues. This chain's CDR3 is CASSYLRGAGNTIYF. The CDR3 nucleotides read TGTGCCAGCAGCTACCTCCGTGGCGCAGGAAACACCATATATTTT.

The chain is built from TRBV4-2 and TRBJ2-7; a weak D match, TRBD1 (7 bases). The V and J ends lost 0 bases and 3 bases respectively, with 21 bases between them. There are 18 residues in the CDR3. Germline-derived CDR1 and CDR2 are LGHNA and YNFKEQ. The CDR3 spells CASSQEPAGGSIYYEQYF. The CDR3, as DNA: TGTGCCAGCAGCCAAGAGCCCGCAGGGGGGAGTATTTACTACGAGCAGTACTTC.